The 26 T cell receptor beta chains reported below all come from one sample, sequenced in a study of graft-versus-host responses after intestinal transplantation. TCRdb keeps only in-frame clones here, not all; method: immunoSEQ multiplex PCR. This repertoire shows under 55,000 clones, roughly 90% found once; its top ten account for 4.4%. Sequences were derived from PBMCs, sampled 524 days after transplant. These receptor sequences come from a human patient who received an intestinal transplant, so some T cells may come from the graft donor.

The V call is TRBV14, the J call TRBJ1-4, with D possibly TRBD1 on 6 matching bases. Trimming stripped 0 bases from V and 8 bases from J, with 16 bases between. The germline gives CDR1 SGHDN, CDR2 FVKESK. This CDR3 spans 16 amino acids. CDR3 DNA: TGTGCCAGCAGCCAAGATTTAATAGGGGGTCAGGAAAAACTGTTTTTT. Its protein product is CASSQDLIGGQEKLFF.

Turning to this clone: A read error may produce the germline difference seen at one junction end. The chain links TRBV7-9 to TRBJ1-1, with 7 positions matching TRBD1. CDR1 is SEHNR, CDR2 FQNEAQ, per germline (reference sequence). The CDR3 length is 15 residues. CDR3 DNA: TGTGCCAGCACCTTAGTAGACAGGGCCTATATTGAAGCTTTCTTT. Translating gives CASTLVDRAYIEAFF.

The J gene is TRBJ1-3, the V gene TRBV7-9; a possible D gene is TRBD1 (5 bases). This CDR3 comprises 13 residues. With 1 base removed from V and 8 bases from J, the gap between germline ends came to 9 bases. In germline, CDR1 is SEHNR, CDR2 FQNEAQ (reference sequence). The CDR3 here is CASSLGRVDTIYF. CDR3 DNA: TGTGCCAGCAGCTTAGGCAGGGTTGACACCATATATTTT.

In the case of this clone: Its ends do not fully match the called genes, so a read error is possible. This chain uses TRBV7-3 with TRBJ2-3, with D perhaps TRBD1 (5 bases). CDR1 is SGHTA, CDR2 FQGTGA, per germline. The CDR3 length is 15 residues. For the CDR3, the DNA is TGTGCCAGCAGCCTAACAGGCTCCAAATGGGATACGCAGTATTTT. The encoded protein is CASSLTGSKWDTQYF.

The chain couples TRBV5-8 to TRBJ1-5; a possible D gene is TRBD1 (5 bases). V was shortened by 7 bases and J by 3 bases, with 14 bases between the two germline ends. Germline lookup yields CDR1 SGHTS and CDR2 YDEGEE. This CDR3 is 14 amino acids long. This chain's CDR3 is CASWGNLPNQPQHF. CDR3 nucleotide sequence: TGTGCCAGCTGGGGGAACCTTCCCAATCAGCCCCAGCATTTT.

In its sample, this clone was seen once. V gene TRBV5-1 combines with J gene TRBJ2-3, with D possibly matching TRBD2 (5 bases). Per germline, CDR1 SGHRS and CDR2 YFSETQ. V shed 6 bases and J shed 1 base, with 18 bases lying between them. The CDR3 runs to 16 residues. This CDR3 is CASIPGVVRGTDTQYF. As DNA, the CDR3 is TGCGCCAGCATTCCCGGGGTTGTCCGAGGCACAGATACGCAGTATTTT.

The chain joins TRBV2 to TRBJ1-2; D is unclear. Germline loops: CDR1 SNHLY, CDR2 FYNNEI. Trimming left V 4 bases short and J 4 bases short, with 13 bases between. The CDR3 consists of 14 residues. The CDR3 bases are TGTGCCAGCAGTGGGAGAAGCAGGACCTATGGCTACACCTTC. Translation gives CASSGRSRTYGYTF. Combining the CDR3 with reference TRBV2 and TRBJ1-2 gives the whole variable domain EPEVTQTPSHQVTQMGQEVILRCVPISNHLYFYWYRQILGQKVEFLVSFYNNEISEKSEIFDDQFSVERPDGSNFTLKIRSTKLEDSAMYFCASSGRSRTYGYTFGSGTRLTVV.

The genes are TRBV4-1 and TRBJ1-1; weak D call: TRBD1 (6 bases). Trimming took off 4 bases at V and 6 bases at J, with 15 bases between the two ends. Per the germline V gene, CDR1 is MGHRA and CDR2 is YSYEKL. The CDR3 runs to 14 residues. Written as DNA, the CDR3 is TGCGCCAGCAGCCTCGACCTCAGGGGACCTGAAGCTTTCTTT. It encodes CASSLDLRGPEAFF.

The CDR3 here is CASSLGDQPQHF. For the CDR3, the DNA is TGTGCCAGCAGCTTGGGTGATCAGCCCCAGCATTTT. The chain is built from TRBV5-8 and TRBJ1-5; D not certain. Per germline, CDR1 SGHTS and CDR2 YDEGEE. V lost 0 bases, J lost 5 bases, and 3 bases lay in between. CDR3 length: 12 amino acids.

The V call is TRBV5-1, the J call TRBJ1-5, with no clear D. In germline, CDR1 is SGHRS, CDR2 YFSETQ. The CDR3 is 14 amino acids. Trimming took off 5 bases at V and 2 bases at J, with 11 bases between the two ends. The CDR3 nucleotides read TGCGCCAGCAGTTCTATACCAGGCAATCAGCCCCAGCATTTT. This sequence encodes CASSSIPGNQPQHF.

CDR3 loop: CASSSPDRGNTEAFF. The CDR3 region has the DNA TGTGCCAGCAGCTCCCCGGACAGGGGGAACACTGAAGCTTTCTTT. The chain uses TRBV13 and TRBJ1-1; TRBD1 agrees at 9 bases. The CDR3 totals 15 residues. V was pared by 4 bases and J by 1 base, with 4 bases of the junction left unmatched. Germline CDR1 and CDR2: PRHDT and FYEKMQ (reference sequence).

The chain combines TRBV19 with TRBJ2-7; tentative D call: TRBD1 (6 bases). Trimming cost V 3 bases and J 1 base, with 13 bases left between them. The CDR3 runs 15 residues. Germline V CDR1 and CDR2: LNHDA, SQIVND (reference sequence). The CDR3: CASSMWQGPSYEQYF. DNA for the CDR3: TGTGCCAGTAGTATGTGGCAGGGGCCTTCCTACGAGCAGTACTTC.

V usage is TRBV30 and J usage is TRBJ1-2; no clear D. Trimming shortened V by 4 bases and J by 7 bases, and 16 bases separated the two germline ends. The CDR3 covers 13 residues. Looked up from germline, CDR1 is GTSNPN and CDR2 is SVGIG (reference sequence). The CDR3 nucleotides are TGTGCCTGGAATGGGCAGATCGGCAGTGGCTACACCTTC. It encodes CAWNGQIGSGYTF.

The CDR3 coding sequence is TGTGCCAGCAGCACGGACATACCCCCCTACGAGCAGTACTTC. Its protein is CASSTDIPPYEQYF. V gene TRBV5-4 combines with J gene TRBJ2-7, with D possibly TRBD1 on 5 matching bases. Germline-derived CDR1 and CDR2 are SGHNT and YYREEE (reference sequence). Trimming stripped 4 bases from V and 2 bases from J, with 13 bases between. The CDR3 extends over 14 amino acids.

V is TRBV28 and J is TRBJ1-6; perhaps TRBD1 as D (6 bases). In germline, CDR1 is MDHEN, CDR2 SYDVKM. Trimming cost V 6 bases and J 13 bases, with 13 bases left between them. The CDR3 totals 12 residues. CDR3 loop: CASRQGRSPLHF. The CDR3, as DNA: TGTGCCAGCAGACAGGGTCGGTCCCCCCTCCACTTT.

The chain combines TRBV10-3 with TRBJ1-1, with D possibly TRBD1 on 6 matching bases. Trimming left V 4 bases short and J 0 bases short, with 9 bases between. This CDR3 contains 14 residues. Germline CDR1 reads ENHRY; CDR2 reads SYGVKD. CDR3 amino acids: CAISVSGVNTEAFF. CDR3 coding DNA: TGTGCCATCAGTGTCTCAGGGGTGAACACTGAAGCTTTCTTT.

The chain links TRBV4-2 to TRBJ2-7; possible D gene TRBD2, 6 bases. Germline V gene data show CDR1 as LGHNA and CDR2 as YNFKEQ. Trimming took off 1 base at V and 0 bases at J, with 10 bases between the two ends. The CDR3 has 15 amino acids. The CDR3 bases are TGTGCCAGCAGCCAAGCCTGGGGGGTCTCCTACGAGCAGTACTTC. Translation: CASSQAWGVSYEQYF.

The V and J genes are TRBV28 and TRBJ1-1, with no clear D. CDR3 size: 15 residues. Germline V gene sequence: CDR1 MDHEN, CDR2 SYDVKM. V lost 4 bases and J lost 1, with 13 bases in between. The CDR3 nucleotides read TGTGCCAGCAGTTCCCCCGTTGGAGGGAACACTGAAGCTTTCTTT. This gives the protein CASSSPVGGNTEAFF.

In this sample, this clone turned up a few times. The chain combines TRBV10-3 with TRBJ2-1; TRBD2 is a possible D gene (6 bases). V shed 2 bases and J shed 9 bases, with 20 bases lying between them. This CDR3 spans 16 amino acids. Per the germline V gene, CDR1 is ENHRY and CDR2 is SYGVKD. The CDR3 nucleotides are TGTGCCATCAGTGAGCCCACCGGGACTCTCCTCGGTGAGCAGTTCTTC. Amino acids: CAISEPTGTLLGEQFF.

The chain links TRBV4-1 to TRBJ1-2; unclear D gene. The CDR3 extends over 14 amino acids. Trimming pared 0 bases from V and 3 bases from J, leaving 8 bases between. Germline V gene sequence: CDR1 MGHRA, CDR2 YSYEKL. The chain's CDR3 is CASSQEWTYYGYTF. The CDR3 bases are TGCGCCAGCAGCCAAGAGTGGACGTACTATGGCTACACCTTC.

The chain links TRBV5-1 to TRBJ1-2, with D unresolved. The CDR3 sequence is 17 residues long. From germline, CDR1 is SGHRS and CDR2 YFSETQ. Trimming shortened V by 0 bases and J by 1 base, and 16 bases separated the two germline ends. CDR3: CASSLVPPQPSNYGYTF. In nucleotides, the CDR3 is TGCGCCAGCAGCTTGGTCCCGCCGCAGCCCAGTAACTATGGCTACACCTTC. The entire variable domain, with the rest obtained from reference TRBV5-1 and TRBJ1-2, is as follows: KAGVTQTPRYLIKTRGQQVTLSCSPISGHRSVSWYQQTPGQGLQFLFEYFSETQRNKGNFPGRFSGRQFSNSRSEMNVSTLELGDSALYLCASSLVPPQPSNYGYTFGSGTRLTVV.

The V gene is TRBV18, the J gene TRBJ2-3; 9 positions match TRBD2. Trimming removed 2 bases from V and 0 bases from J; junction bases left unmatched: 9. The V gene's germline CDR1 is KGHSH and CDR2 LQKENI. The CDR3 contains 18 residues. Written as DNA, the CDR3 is TGTGCCAGCTCACCAGGAGCGGGAGGCTTCTCTAGCACAGATACGCAGTATTTT. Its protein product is CASSPGAGGFSSTDTQYF.

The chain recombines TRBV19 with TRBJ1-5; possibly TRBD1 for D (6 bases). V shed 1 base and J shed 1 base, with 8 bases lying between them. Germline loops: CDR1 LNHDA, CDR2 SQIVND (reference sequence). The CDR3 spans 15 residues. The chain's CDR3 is CASSIARGSNQPQHF. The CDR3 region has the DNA TGTGCCAGTAGTATAGCCAGGGGCAGCAATCAGCCCCAGCATTTT.

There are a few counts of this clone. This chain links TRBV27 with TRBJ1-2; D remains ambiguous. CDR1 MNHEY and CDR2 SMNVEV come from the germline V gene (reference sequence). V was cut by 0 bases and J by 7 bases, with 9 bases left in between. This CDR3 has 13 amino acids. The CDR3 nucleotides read TGTGCCAGCAGTTTATCGCGGGGTAGTGGCTACACCTTC. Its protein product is CASSLSRGSGYTF.

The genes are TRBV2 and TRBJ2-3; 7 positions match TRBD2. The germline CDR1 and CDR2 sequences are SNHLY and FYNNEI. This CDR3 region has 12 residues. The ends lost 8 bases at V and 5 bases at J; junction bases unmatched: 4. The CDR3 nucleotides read TGTGCCAGCGGACGGGGGGAAGATACGCAGTATTTT. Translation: CASGRGEDTQYF.

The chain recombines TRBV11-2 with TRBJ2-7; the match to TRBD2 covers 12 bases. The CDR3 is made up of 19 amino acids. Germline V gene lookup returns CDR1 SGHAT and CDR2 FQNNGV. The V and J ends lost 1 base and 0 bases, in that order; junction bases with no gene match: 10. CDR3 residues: CASSLVLAGGGGSSYEQYF. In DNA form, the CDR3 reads TGTGCCAGCAGCTTAGTACTAGCGGGAGGAGGGGGGAGCTCCTACGAGCAGTACTTC.